This note documents a single T cell receptor (beta chain) sequence. Its antigen is not identified. This entry belongs to a study of T cell clonality in common variable immunodeficiency. This table comes from immunoSEQ multiplex PCR, and its TCRdb copy is limited to in-frame clones, with some not included. The sample contains around 17,000 clones, none of them singletons. The study's findings and limits: T cell subpopulation sequencing would be needed to explain CVID clonality. Fewer TCRbeta clones were shared among CVID subjects than controls. Reportedly, TCR beta sequences from common variable immunodeficiency showed fewer deletions and N-nucleotide insertions.

The sequence was obtained from a human donor with common variable immunodeficiency. Source material: peripheral blood mononuclear cells.

The CDR3 here is CASKDRLRETQYF. The part of the CDR3 DNA that was read is TGTGCCAGCAAGGACAGGCTGAGGGAGACC. V is TRBV2 and J is TRBJ2-5; 7 bases align to TRBD1. The CDR3 end lies 3 residues beyond the end of the read and is filled in from the germline J gene. Trimming took 7 bases from V and 5 from J; bases not matched to a gene: 7. Germline V gene lookup returns CDR1 SNHLY and CDR2 FYNNEI. The CDR3 has 13 amino acids.